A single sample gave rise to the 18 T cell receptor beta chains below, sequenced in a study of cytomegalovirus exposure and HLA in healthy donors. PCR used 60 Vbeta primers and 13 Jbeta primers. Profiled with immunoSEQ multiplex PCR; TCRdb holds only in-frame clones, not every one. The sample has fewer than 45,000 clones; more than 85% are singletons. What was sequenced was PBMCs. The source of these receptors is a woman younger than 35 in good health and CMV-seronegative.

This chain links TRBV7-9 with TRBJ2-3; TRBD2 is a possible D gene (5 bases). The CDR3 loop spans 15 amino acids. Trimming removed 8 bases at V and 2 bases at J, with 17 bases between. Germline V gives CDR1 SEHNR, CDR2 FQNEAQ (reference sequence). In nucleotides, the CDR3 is TGTGCCAGCGCCCTCAGGAACGGGGACACAGATACGCAGTATTTT. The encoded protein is CASALRNGDTDTQYF. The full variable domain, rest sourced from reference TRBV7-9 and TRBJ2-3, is DTGVSQNPRHKITKRGQNVTFRCDPISEHNRLYWYRQTLGQGPEFLTYFQNEAQLEKSRLLSDRFSAERPKGSFSTLEIQRTEQGDSAMYLCASALRNGDTDTQYFGPGTRLTVL.

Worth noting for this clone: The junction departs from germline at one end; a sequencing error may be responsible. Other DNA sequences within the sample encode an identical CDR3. Written as DNA, the CDR3 is TGTGCCGGATTCCAGGGGGATAATTCCCCCCTCCACTTT. This sequence encodes CAGFQGDNSPLHF. This chain joins TRBV6-1 and TRBJ1-6; 7 bases line up with TRBD1. The CDR3 has 13 amino acids. Germline CDR1 is MNHNS and CDR2 is SASEGT.

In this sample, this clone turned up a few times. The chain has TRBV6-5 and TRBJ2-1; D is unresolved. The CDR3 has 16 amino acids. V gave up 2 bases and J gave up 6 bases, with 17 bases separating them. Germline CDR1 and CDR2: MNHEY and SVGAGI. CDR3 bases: TGTGCCAGCAGTTACCGCTACACCGGAGTCCGCAATGAGCAGTTCTTC. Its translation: CASSYRYTGVRNEQFF.

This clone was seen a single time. The CDR3 sequence is CASSLAGGRSEKLFF. CDR3 bases: TGTGCCAGCAGCTTGGCAGGGGGCCGTAGTGAAAAACTGTTTTTT. The chain couples TRBV5-4 to TRBJ1-4; 8 positions agree with TRBD1. The CDR3 is 15 residues long. After removal of 0 bases from V and 7 bases from J, the junction contained 5 bases not matched to a gene. The germline CDR1 and CDR2 sequences are SGHNT and YYREEE (reference sequence).

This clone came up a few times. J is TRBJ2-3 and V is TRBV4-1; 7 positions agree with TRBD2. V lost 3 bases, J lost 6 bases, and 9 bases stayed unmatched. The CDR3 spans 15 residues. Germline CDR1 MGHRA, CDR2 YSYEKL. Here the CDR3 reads CASSQGWGGIDTQYF. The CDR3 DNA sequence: TGCGCCAGCAGCCAGGGATGGGGGGGGATCGATACGCAGTATTTT.

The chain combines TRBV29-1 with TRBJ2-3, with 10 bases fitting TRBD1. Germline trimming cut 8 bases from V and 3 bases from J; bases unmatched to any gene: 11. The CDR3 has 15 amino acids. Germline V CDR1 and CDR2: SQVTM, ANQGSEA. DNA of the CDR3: TGCAGCTCTACCCAGACAGGGGGCGGTACAGATACGCAGTATTTT. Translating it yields CSSTQTGGGTDTQYF.

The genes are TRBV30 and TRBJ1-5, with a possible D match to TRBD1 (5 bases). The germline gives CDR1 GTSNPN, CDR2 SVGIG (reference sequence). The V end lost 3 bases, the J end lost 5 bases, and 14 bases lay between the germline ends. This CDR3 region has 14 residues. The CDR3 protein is CAWSFGSGDQPQHF. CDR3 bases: TGTGCCTGGAGCTTCGGGTCGGGGGATCAGCCCCAGCATTTT.

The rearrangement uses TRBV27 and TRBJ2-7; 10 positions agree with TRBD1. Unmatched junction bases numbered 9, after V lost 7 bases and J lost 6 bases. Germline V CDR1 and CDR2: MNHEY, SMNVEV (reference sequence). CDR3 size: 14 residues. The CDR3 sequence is CASTSGTGASEQYF. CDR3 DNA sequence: TGTGCCAGCACTTCCGGGACAGGGGCCTCCGAGCAGTACTTC.

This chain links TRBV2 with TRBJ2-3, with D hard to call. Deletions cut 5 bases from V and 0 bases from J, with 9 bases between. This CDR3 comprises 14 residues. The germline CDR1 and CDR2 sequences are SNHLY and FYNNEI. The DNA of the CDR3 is TGTGCCAGCAGTTTTTCCAAAAGCACAGATACGCAGTATTTT. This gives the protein CASSFSKSTDTQYF.

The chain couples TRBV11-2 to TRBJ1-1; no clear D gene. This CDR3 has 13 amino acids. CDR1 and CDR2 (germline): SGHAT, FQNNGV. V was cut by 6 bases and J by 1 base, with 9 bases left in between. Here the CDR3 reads CASRPARNTEAFF. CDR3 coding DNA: TGTGCCAGCAGACCCGCGAGGAACACTGAAGCTTTCTTT.

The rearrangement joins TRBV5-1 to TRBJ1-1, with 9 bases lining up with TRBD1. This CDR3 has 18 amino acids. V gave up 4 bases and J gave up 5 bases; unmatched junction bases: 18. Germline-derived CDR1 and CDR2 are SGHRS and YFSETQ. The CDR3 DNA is TGCGCCAGCAGCCCCGGGACAGGGTTCGCAGGGCCGGTGACTGAAGCTTTCTTT. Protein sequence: CASSPGTGFAGPVTEAFF.

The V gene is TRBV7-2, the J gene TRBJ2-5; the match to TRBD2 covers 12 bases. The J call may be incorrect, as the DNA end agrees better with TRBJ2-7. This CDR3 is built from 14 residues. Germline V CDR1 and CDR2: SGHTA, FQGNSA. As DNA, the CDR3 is TGTGCCAGCGGTTGGACTAGCGGGATGCACGAGCAGTACTTC. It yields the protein CASGWTSGMHEQYF.

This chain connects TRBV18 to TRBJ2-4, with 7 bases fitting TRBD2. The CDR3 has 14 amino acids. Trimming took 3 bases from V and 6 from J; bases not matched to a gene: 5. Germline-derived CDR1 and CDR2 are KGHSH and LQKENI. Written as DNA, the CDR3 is TGTGCCAGCTCACCGGGAGGGACCGGAAACATTCAGTACTTC. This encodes CASSPGGTGNIQYF.

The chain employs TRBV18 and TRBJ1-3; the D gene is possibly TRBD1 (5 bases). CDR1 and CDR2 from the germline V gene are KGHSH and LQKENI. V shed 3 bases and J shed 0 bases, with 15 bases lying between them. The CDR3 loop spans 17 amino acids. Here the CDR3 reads CASSPFSGVASGNTIYF. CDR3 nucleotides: TGTGCCAGCTCACCTTTTTCGGGGGTGGCCTCTGGAAACACCATATATTTT.

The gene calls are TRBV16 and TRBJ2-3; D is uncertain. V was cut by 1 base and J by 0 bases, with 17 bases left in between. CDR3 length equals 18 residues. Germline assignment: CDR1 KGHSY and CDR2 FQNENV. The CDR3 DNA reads TGTGCCAGCAGCCAATTAACCGGCCCAACTATCAGCACAGATACGCAGTATTTT. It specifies CASSQLTGPTISTDTQYF.

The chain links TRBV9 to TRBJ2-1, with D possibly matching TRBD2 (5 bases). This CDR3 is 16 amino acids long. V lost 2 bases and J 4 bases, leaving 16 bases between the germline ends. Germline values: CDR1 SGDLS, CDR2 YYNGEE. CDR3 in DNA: TGTGCCAGCAGCGTTGATCGAGTAGCGCGTTACAATGAGCAGTTCTTC. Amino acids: CASSVDRVARYNEQFF.

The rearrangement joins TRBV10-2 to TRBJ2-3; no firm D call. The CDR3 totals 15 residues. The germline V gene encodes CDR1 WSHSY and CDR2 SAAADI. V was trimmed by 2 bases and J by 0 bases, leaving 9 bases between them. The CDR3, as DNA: TGCGCCAGCAGTGAGGTGTCCGGGAGCACAGATACGCAGTATTTT. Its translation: CASSEVSGSTDTQYF.

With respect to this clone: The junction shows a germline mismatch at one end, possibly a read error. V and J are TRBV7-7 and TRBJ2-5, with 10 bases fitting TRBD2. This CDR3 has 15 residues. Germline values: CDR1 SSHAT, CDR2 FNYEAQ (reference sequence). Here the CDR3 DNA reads TGTGCTAGCAGCTCGCTCCGACTAGCGGGAGAGACCCAGTACTTC. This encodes CASSSLRLAGETQYF.